A single sample gave rise to the 19 T cell receptor beta chains below, sequenced in a study of graft-versus-host responses after intestinal transplantation. Repertoires were generated with immunoSEQ multiplex PCR, while TCRdb's copy carries only in-frame clones and drops some. The sample consists of more than 65,000 clones, about 94% of them appearing once. These receptors' targets are unknown. The sequencing here drew on unstimulated CD8+ T cells sorted from spleen or lymph node cells, taken before intestinal transplant. All receptors derive from a human donor who received an intestinal transplant.

The count of this clone is one. The chain links TRBV13 to TRBJ2-7; 7 bases align to TRBD2. Losses at the gene ends were 8 bases for V and 6 bases for J; bases not matched to a gene: 13. In germline, CDR1 is PRHDT, CDR2 FYEKMQ (reference sequence). The CDR3 loop spans 14 amino acids. As DNA, the CDR3 is TGTGCCAGCTCCGGGAGAGGGAGGGCTGGCGAGCAGTACTTC. As protein: CASSGRGRAGEQYF.

The rearrangement uses TRBV4-1 and TRBJ2-7, with D perhaps matching TRBD1 (5 bases). V was trimmed by 4 bases and J by 0 bases, leaving 13 bases between them. Germline V CDR1 and CDR2: MGHRA, YSYEKL. The CDR3 length is 15 residues. The CDR3 loop reads CASSPETQGSYEQYF. The DNA of the CDR3 is TGCGCCAGCAGCCCGGAAACCCAGGGCTCCTACGAGCAGTACTTC.

The rearrangement joins TRBV6-5 to TRBJ2-3; D call uncertain. The CDR3 has 14 residues. V was clipped by 2 bases and J by 3 bases, with 9 bases between them. CDR1 and CDR2 from the germline V gene are MNHEY and SVGAGI. CDR3 sequence: CASSYLASTDTQYF. In DNA, the CDR3 is TGTGCCAGCAGTTACCTGGCCTCGACAGATACGCAGTATTTT.

This chain connects TRBV21-1 to TRBJ2-2; the table assigns TRBD2, which was not confirmed against the DNA. TRBV21-1 is noted as a pseudogene. The CDR3 length is 16 residues. This CDR3 reads CARLPEGLDNTGELFF. CDR3 bases: TGTGCCAGACTCCCCGAGGGACTAGATAACACCGGGGAGCTGTTTTTT.

The chain uses TRBV2 and TRBJ2-1, with D possibly called TRBD1 or TRBD2 (5 bases each). The germline CDR1 and CDR2 sequences are SNHLY and FYNNEI. The V and J ends lost 8 bases and 6 bases respectively, with 17 bases between them. The length of the CDR3 is 14 residues. The CDR3 sequence is CASGHGGLANEQFF. The CDR3 DNA reads TGTGCCAGCGGGCATGGGGGTCTGGCCAATGAGCAGTTCTTC.

This clone was observed once. The chain is built from TRBV27 and TRBJ2-3; 11 nucleotides agree with TRBD2. Germline loops: CDR1 MNHEY, CDR2 SMNVEV (reference sequence). This CDR3 contains 16 residues. V was pared by 5 bases and J by 2 bases, with 6 bases of the junction left unmatched. This CDR3 reads CASSPIAGGPTDTQYF. In nucleotides, the CDR3 is TGTGCCAGCAGTCCCATAGCGGGAGGGCCCACAGATACGCAGTATTTT.

About this clone itself: This CDR3 is also generated by other DNA sequences in the sample. J is TRBJ2-7 and V is TRBV7-9; 10 nucleotides match TRBD1. The V and J ends lost 5 bases and 2 bases, in that order; junction bases with no gene match: 3. This CDR3 is 14 amino acids long. The V gene's germline CDR1 is SEHNR and CDR2 FQNEAQ (reference sequence). The DNA of the CDR3 is TGTGCCAGCAGCCCCGGACAGGGGGCCTACGAGCAGTACTTC. Its protein product is CASSPGQGAYEQYF.

The chain combines TRBV11-2 with TRBJ2-7; 9 positions match TRBD1. Trimming cost V 4 bases and J 5 bases; bases outside gene matches: 9. There are 15 residues in the CDR3. Germline CDR1 is SGHAT and CDR2 is FQNNGV. The DNA for the CDR3 is TGTGCCAGCAGCTCCTACCGGGACAGGGTCCACGAGCAGTACTTC. Translated: CASSSYRDRVHEQYF.

V usage is TRBV30 and J usage is TRBJ1-1; no clear D. The germline CDR1 and CDR2 sequences are GTSNPN and SVGIG (reference sequence). V lost 2 bases to trimming and J lost 1 base, with 8 bases between them. The CDR3 runs 13 residues. CDR3 protein: CAWSLDKNTEAFF. CDR3 sequence (DNA): TGTGCCTGGAGTCTAGACAAGAACACTGAAGCTTTCTTT.

This chain's CDR3 is CASSGFGQGVRGGTEAFF. CDR3 coding DNA: TGTGCCAGCAGCGGATTCGGACAGGGAGTTCGGGGGGGCACTGAAGCTTTCTTT. The gene calls are TRBV9 and TRBJ1-1; 8 nucleotides line up with TRBD1. J lost 4 bases, V lost 3 bases, and 17 bases had no gene match. The CDR3 contains 18 residues. Germline V lookup: CDR1 SGDLS, CDR2 YYNGEE.

This chain joins TRBV18 and TRBJ2-3; 9 nucleotides match TRBD2. The CDR3 loop spans 20 amino acids. The trim removed 6 bases at V and 1 base at J, leaving 20 bases unmatched. Germline-derived CDR1 and CDR2 are KGHSH and LQKENI. The CDR3 loop reads CASSNIRGTSSSGGTDTQYF. CDR3 bases: TGTGCCAGCTCCAACATAAGAGGGACTAGCTCGAGTGGGGGCACAGATACGCAGTATTTT.

The chain joins TRBV6-1 to TRBJ2-7; D perhaps matches TRBD1 (6 bases). CDR1 and CDR2 from the germline V gene are MNHNS and SASEGT. The CDR3 totals 15 residues. Deletions cut 8 bases from V and 0 bases from J, with 17 bases between. The CDR3, as DNA: TGTGCCAGCGGGTTTTACAGGGTACACTCCTACGAGCAGTACTTC. This sequence encodes CASGFYRVHSYEQYF.

The genes are TRBV29-1 and TRBJ1-1; D not certain. Trimming cost V 6 bases and J 3 bases, with 8 bases left between them. Germline V gene lookup returns CDR1 SQVTM and CDR2 ANQGSEA. The CDR3 loop spans 11 amino acids. CDR3 region: CSVERDTEAFF. CDR3 coding DNA: TGCAGCGTCGAAAGAGACACTGAAGCTTTCTTT.

The CDR3: CASSQDLRPNSYEQYF. The DNA of the CDR3 is TGCGCCAGCAGCCAAGATTTGCGTCCAAACTCCTACGAGCAGTACTTC. The chain uses TRBV4-1 and TRBJ2-7; D is ambiguous. This CDR3 has 16 residues. V shed 0 bases and J shed 0 bases, with 12 bases lying between them. From germline, CDR1 is MGHRA and CDR2 YSYEKL.

Concerning this clone itself: Other DNA sequences within the sample encode an identical CDR3. The chain couples TRBV9 to TRBJ2-7; 8 nucleotides align to TRBD1. Germline V gene sequence: CDR1 SGDLS, CDR2 YYNGEE. The CDR3 sequence is 14 residues long. Losses at the gene ends were 3 bases for V and 7 bases for J; bases not matched to a gene: 9. DNA of the CDR3: TGTGCCAGCAGCGACGGACAGGGTGGGTGGGAGCAGTACTTC. This gives the protein CASSDGQGGWEQYF. Complete variable domain (other parts from reference TRBV9 and TRBJ2-7): DSGVTQTPKHLITATGQRVTLRCSPRSGDLSVYWYQQSLDQGLQFLIQYYNGEERAKGNILERFSAQQFPDLHSELNLSSLELGDSALYFCASSDGQGGWEQYFGPGTRLTVT.

This clone was found once. The chain carries TRBV18 and TRBJ2-5; 8 bases fit TRBD1. V gave up 3 bases and J gave up 1 base; unmatched junction bases: 4. This CDR3 contains 15 residues. Germline CDR1 reads KGHSH; CDR2 reads LQKENI. The CDR3 DNA follows: TGTGCCAGCTCACCGACAGGGGAAATCCAAGAGACCCAGTACTTC. It codes for CASSPTGEIQETQYF.

V gene TRBV6-5 combines with J gene TRBJ2-5, with D possibly TRBD1 on 6 matching bases. The J call may not be correct, given that the DNA end is closer to TRBJ2-7. Germline assignment: CDR1 MNHEY and CDR2 SVGAGI. CDR3 length: 13 residues. For the CDR3, the DNA is TGTGCCAGCAGTTTAGGGACAACCTACGAGCAGTACTTC. It encodes CASSLGTTYEQYF.

The chain links TRBV7-9 to TRBJ2-4, with D tentatively TRBD1 (6 bases). CDR3 length equals 12 residues. CDR1 and CDR2 (germline): SEHNR, FQNEAQ (reference sequence). The V gene lost 1 base and the J gene lost 16 bases, with 14 bases spanning the gap. The CDR3 nucleotides read TGTGCCAGCAGCTTAGGGACAGAAAAACCCTACTTC. This translates into CASSLGTEKPYF.

CDR3 DNA sequence: TGCGCCAGCAGTGAAGGCAGGAACACTGAAGCTTTCTTT. Its protein product is CASSEGRNTEAFF. This rearrangement joins TRBV10-1 to TRBJ1-1, with D unresolved. V shed 3 bases and J shed 1 base, with 6 bases lying between them. The CDR3 length is 13 residues. Looked up from germline, CDR1 is WNHNN and CDR2 is SYGVQD (reference sequence).